This passage covers 13 T cell receptor beta chains from one sample sequenced in a study of blood T cells in healthy people across ages. A J-beta primer mix and a sample-barcoded 5' primer were used in a second PCR of about 7 to 12 cycles. A single record per CDR3 protein comes from TCRdb applying MiXCR to the 5' RACE reads. The sample yields about 970,000 distinct CDR3 sequences, around 54% seen once. The sample taken for sequencing was blood. All receptors come from a woman in her fifties or sixties in good health.

V usage is TRBV6-5 and J usage is TRBJ2-7; tentative D call: TRBD2 (5 bases). The CDR3 is 14 amino acids. The germline V gene encodes CDR1 MNHEY and CDR2 SVGAGI. The V and J ends lost 2 bases and 5 bases respectively, with 13 bases between them. CDR3 in amino acids: CASSYTLVSDEQYF. The CDR3 nucleotides are TGTGCCAGCAGTTACACACTAGTGTCGGACGAGCAGTACTTC.

This clonotype appeared a few times. The gene calls are TRBV4-1 and TRBJ2-2; 7 bases are a match to TRBD2. J gave up 7 bases and V 1 base, and 3 bases lay outside the gene matches. This CDR3 contains 14 residues. CDR1 is MGHRA, CDR2 YSYEKL, per germline. The CDR3 is CASSQGREDGELFF. The CDR3 DNA is TGCGCCAGCAGCCAAGGTCGGGAGGACGGGGAGCTGTTTTTT.

The chain is built from TRBV6-2 or TRBV6-3 and TRBJ2-5, with D unresolved. Germline assignment: CDR1 MNHEY and CDR2 SVGEGT. The CDR3 spans 12 residues. Trimming removed 7 bases at V and 1 base at J, with 7 bases between. CDR3 protein: CASMDIQETQYF. For the CDR3, the DNA is TGTGCCAGCATGGATATCCAAGAGACCCAGTACTTC.

This chain connects TRBV3-1 to TRBJ2-3, with D hard to call. Germline V gives CDR1 LGHDT, CDR2 YNNKEL (reference sequence). The length of the CDR3 is 14 residues. Trimming took 2 bases from V and 4 from J, leaving 10 bases between them. The CDR3 DNA is TGTGCCAGCAGCCAACCGCGTGGAGCAGATACGCAGTATTTT. This gives the protein CASSQPRGADTQYF.

In the case of this clonotype: Being one base from a much bigger clone, this may be a read error. CDR3 nucleotides: TGCAGTGGTAGGGCAGACACAGGAGGGGGCTACGAGCAGTACTTC. Its protein is CSGRADTGGGYEQYF. The rearrangement links TRBV20-1 to TRBJ2-7, with D perhaps matching TRBD1 or TRBD2 (6 bases each). Trimming removed 7 bases at V and 3 bases at J, with 22 bases between. The CDR3 extends over 15 amino acids. From germline, CDR1 is DFQATT and CDR2 SNEGSKA (reference sequence).

This clonotype was counted once. This chain connects TRBV28 to TRBJ2-7; 7 bases are shared with TRBD1. Germline trimming cut 5 bases from V and 3 bases from J; bases unmatched to any gene: 7. This CDR3 is built from 14 residues. CDR1 is MDHEN, CDR2 SYDVKM, per germline. CDR3 sequence reads: CASSPDRTSYEQYF. CDR3 DNA: TGTGCCAGCAGTCCGGACAGGACGAGCTACGAGCAGTACTTC.

The rearrangement links TRBV10-3 to TRBJ2-7, with D tentatively TRBD2 (6 bases). The tail of the sequence fits TRBJ2-5 better, so the J call may be wrong. The CDR3 consists of 12 residues. CDR1 and CDR2 from the germline V gene are ENHRY and SYGVKD. This CDR3 reads CAIRGGTETQYF. For the CDR3, the DNA is TGTGCCATCAGGGGGGGAACGGAGACCCAGTACTTC.

The table lists this clonotype with a few counts. The V gene is TRBV4-2, the J gene TRBJ1-2; tentative D call: TRBD1 (5 bases). There are 14 residues in the CDR3. Germline assignment: CDR1 LGHNA and CDR2 YNFKEQ. V was shortened by 1 base and J by 3 bases, with 9 bases between the two germline ends. The CDR3 region has the DNA TGTGCCAGCAGCCAAGTTACGGGGGACTATGGCTACACCTTC. Translated: CASSQVTGDYGYTF.

This clonotype occurred a few times. CDR3 region: CASSPGLAFDEQFF. In DNA form, the CDR3 reads TGTGCCAGCAGTCCGGGACTAGCGTTCGATGAGCAGTTCTTC. The chain recombines TRBV4-2 with TRBJ2-1, with 10 bases identical to TRBD2. This CDR3 has 14 residues. The ends lost 6 bases at V and 8 bases at J; junction bases unmatched: 7. Germline V CDR1 and CDR2: LGHNA, YNFKEQ.

This clonotype was observed a handful of times. The CDR3 reads CASSLATSGAYEQYF. The CDR3 coding sequence is TGCGCCAGCAGCTTGGCCACTAGCGGTGCCTACGAGCAGTACTTC. The gene calls are TRBV5-1 and TRBJ2-7; 8 positions agree with TRBD2. The trim removed 0 bases at V and 2 bases at J, leaving 4 bases unmatched. Germline V CDR1 and CDR2: SGHRS, YFSETQ. The CDR3 has 15 residues.

A word on this clonotype: A much larger clone differs by one base, so this may be a read error. The chain combines TRBV6-5 with TRBJ1-5, with TRBD1 as a possible D gene (6 bases). Germline CDR1 reads MNHEY; CDR2 reads SVGAGI. This CDR3 is built from 17 residues. The CDR3 region is CTSSYNWDTSANQPQHF. The CDR3 DNA sequence: TGTACCAGCAGTTACAACTGGGACACGTCGGCCAATCAGCCCCAGCATTTT.

This rearrangement joins TRBV27 to TRBJ2-7; 7 bases agree with TRBD2. CDR1 and CDR2 from the germline V gene are MNHEY and SMNVEV (reference sequence). The CDR3 loop spans 15 amino acids. Losses at the gene ends were 5 bases for V and 2 bases for J; bases not matched to a gene: 9. CDR3: CASSRPGTTTYEQYF. CDR3 DNA sequence: TGTGCCAGCAGTCGGCCCGGGACTACCACCTACGAGCAGTACTTC.

This clonotype came up a few times. The chain carries TRBV5-6 and TRBJ2-7; TRBD2 is a possible D gene (6 bases). The length of the CDR3 is 15 residues. CDR1 SGHDT and CDR2 YYEEEE come from the germline V gene. V shed 4 bases and J shed 2 bases, with 16 bases lying between them. The CDR3 DNA sequence: TGTGCCAGCAGCGGCAAGCGGGCCCTTCCCTACGAGCAGTACTTC. Its translation: CASSGKRALPYEQYF. The whole variable domain, filled in from reference TRBV5-6 and TRBJ2-7, reads DAGVTQSPTHLIKTRGQQVTLRCSPKSGHDTVSWYQQALGQGPQFIFQYYEEEERQRGNFPDRFSGHQFPNYSSELNVNALLLGDSALYLCASSGKRALPYEQYFGPGTRLTVT.